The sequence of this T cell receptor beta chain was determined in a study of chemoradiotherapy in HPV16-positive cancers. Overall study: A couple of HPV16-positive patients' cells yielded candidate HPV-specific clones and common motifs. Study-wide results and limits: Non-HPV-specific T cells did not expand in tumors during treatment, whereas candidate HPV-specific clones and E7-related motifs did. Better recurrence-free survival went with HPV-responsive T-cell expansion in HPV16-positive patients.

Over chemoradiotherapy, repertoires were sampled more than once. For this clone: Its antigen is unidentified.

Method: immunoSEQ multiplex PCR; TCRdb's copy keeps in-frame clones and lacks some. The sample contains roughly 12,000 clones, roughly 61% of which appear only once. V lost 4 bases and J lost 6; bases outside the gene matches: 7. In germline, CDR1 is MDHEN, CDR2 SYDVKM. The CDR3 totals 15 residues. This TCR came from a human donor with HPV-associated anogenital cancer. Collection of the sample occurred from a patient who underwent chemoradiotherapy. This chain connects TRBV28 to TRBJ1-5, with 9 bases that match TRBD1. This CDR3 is CASSSQPGQGQPQHF. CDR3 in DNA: TGTGCCAGCAGTTCACAACCGGGACAGGGTCAGCCCCAGCATTTT.